This is a list of T cell receptor beta chains from one sample in a study of CD8 T cells in Susac syndrome. MiXCR was run by TCRdb on the immunoSEQ multiplex PCR reads, yielding one entry per CDR3 protein. The sample carries 100,000 to 150,000 distinct CDR3 sequences, 85% to 95% recorded once. The sample taken for sequencing was CD8+ T cells from PBMCs. These receptors all come from a human donor with Susac syndrome. Both conserved end residues are trimmed from each CDR3. The order of the fields is V gene, CDR3 protein.

v_call: TRBV29-1
cdr3_aa: RVGNQPQH

v_call: TRBV9
cdr3_aa: ASSVGGGGFSYNEQF

v_call: TRBV9
cdr3_aa: ASSVGDLTQETQY

v_call: TRBV14
cdr3_aa: ASSQDAGQRPTQY

v_call: TRBV7-2
cdr3_aa: ASSLVTVPYGYT

v_call: TRBV19
cdr3_aa: ASSGDSQYNEQF

v_call: TRBV2
cdr3_aa: ASSWGEQF

v_call: TRBV4-1
cdr3_aa: ASSRLTGAENTEAF

v_call: TRBV7-9
cdr3_aa: ASSPGPAETQY

v_call: TRBV12-3/TRBV12-4
cdr3_aa: ASSFQASITDTQY

v_call: TRBV6-5
cdr3_aa: ASSYGTGVQETQY

v_call: TRBV11-2
cdr3_aa: ASSFLGGLGETQY

v_call: TRBV29-1
cdr3_aa: SASPGGEETDTQY

v_call: TRBV5-6
cdr3_aa: ASSLASRGFADTQY

v_call: TRBV29-1
cdr3_aa: SVEQGEGNQPQH

v_call: TRBV29-1
cdr3_aa: SAAVGTANYGYT

v_call: TRBV27
cdr3_aa: ASSLARGVDNEQF